These T cell receptor beta chains were read from a single sample in a study of blood T cells in healthy people across ages. In TCRdb, the 5' RACE reads were re-called with MiXCR into one record per CDR3 protein. The repertoire holds just over 1 million distinct CDR3 sequences, with 40% to 45% as singletons. The sequencing input was blood. The receptors originated from a woman in her fifties or sixties in good health. Both conserved end residues are part of each CDR3. Each record gives: J gene, D gene, V gene, clone size, CDR3 protein, CDR3 DNA. The D gene is left open where the match is weak. Expanded clones are given a class, and other clones once, few, many or no size at all.

j_gene: TRBJ2-3; d_gene: -; v_gene: TRBV6-2/TRBV6-3; abundance: -; CDR3aa: CASSIGTTSSTDTQYF; CDR3nt: TGTGCCAGCAGTATCGGGACAACTTCAAGCACAGATACGCAGTATTTT
j_gene: TRBJ1-6; d_gene: -; v_gene: TRBV20-1; abundance: -; CDR3aa: CSARELGERSGSPLHF; CDR3nt: TGCAGTGCTAGAGAATTAGGGGAAAGATCAGGGTCACCCCTCCACTTT
j_gene: TRBJ2-1; d_gene: TRBD2; v_gene: TRBV5-6; abundance: -; CDR3aa: CASSSSGSPHNEQFF; CDR3nt: TGTGCCAGCAGCTCTAGCGGGAGTCCACACAATGAGCAGTTCTTC
j_gene: TRBJ2-7; d_gene: -; v_gene: TRBV28; abundance: -; CDR3aa: CASRLNHGWGEQYF; CDR3nt: TGTGCCAGCAGGTTAAATCATGGATGGGGCGAGCAGTACTTC
j_gene: TRBJ1-1; d_gene: TRBD1; v_gene: TRBV20-1; abundance: -; CDR3aa: CSAESGQGFSGTEAFF; CDR3nt: TGCAGTGCCGAATCGGGACAGGGTTTTTCGGGCACCGAAGCTTTCTTT
j_gene: TRBJ2-5; d_gene: TRBD2; v_gene: TRBV6-5; abundance: few; CDR3aa: CASSEAGGPQETQYF; CDR3nt: TGTGCCAGCAGTGAGGCGGGAGGGCCCCAAGAGACCCAGTACTTC
j_gene: TRBJ2-2; d_gene: -; v_gene: TRBV13; abundance: -; CDR3aa: CASGRGRENTGELFF; CDR3nt: TGTGCCAGCGGCCGGGGCAGGGAGAACACCGGGGAGCTGTTTTTT
j_gene: TRBJ2-7; d_gene: -; v_gene: TRBV27; abundance: -; CDR3aa: CALSSMMRPTYEQYF; CDR3nt: TGTGCCCTGTCGAGTATGATGAGACCCACCTACGAGCAGTACTTC
j_gene: TRBJ1-2; d_gene: TRBD1; v_gene: TRBV29-1; abundance: -; CDR3aa: CSVEGRGRWEGNYGYTF; CDR3nt: TGCAGCGTTGAGGGCAGGGGGCGCTGGGAGGGTAACTATGGCTACACCTTC
j_gene: TRBJ2-3; d_gene: -; v_gene: TRBV5-5; abundance: -; CDR3aa: CASSSTSGDSRTDTQYF; CDR3nt: TGTGCCAGCAGCTCTACAAGCGGGGACAGCCGCACAGATACGCAGTATTTT
j_gene: TRBJ1-4; d_gene: -; v_gene: TRBV5-1; abundance: -; CDR3aa: CASSLNSPGSNEKLFF; CDR3nt: TGCGCCAGCAGCTTAAATTCCCCAGGGAGTAATGAAAAACTGTTTTTT
j_gene: TRBJ1-1; d_gene: -; v_gene: TRBV2; abundance: -; CDR3aa: CASRLGIEAFF; CDR3nt: TGTGCCAGCAGACTGGGCATTGAAGCTTTCTTT
j_gene: TRBJ1-2; d_gene: TRBD1; v_gene: TRBV6-5; abundance: few; CDR3aa: CASSYGTGDDGYTF; CDR3nt: TGTGCCAGCAGTTACGGGACAGGGGACGATGGCTACACCTTC
j_gene: TRBJ2-5; d_gene: -; v_gene: TRBV24-1; abundance: -; CDR3aa: CATASDFQETQYF; CDR3nt: TGTGCCACAGCGTCAGACTTCCAAGAGACCCAGTACTTC
j_gene: TRBJ2-1; d_gene: TRBD2; v_gene: TRBV3-1; abundance: few; CDR3aa: CASSQVLAGARYNEQFF; CDR3nt: TGTGCCAGCAGCCAAGTTCTAGCGGGAGCGAGATACAATGAGCAGTTCTTC
j_gene: TRBJ2-1; d_gene: TRBD2; v_gene: TRBV7-9; abundance: -; CDR3aa: CASSETSATYNEQFF; CDR3nt: TGTGCCAGCAGCGAGACTAGCGCTACCTACAATGAGCAGTTCTTC
j_gene: TRBJ1-2; d_gene: -; v_gene: TRBV10-3; abundance: few; CDR3aa: CAISDTGLDGYTF; CDR3nt: TGTGCCATCAGTGACACTGGATTAGATGGCTACACCTTC
j_gene: TRBJ2-7; d_gene: TRBD2; v_gene: TRBV24-1; abundance: -; CDR3aa: CATSDLTSGIGEQYF; CDR3nt: TGTGCCACCAGTGATTTGACTAGCGGGATAGGCGAGCAGTACTTC
j_gene: TRBJ2-1; d_gene: TRBD2; v_gene: TRBV7-9; abundance: -; CDR3aa: CASSLGLAAQGNEQFF; CDR3nt: TGTGCCAGCAGCTTGGGACTAGCGGCTCAGGGTAATGAGCAGTTCTTC
j_gene: TRBJ2-1; d_gene: -; v_gene: TRBV9; abundance: -; CDR3aa: CASSTRGGVSNEQFF; CDR3nt: TGTGCCAGCAGCACCCGAGGGGGAGTGTCAAATGAGCAGTTCTTC
j_gene: TRBJ2-1; d_gene: TRBD2; v_gene: TRBV29-1; abundance: -; CDR3aa: CSASMGTSGSDEQFF; CDR3nt: TGCAGCGCCTCTATGGGGACTAGCGGGAGTGATGAGCAGTTCTTC
j_gene: TRBJ2-7; d_gene: -; v_gene: TRBV28; abundance: -; CDR3aa: CASRYRVLAYEQYF; CDR3nt: TGTGCCAGCAGATATAGGGTACTTGCCTACGAGCAGTACTTC
j_gene: TRBJ2-7; d_gene: -; v_gene: TRBV6-5; abundance: few; CDR3aa: CASSRTASSYEQYF; CDR3nt: TGTGCCAGCAGTCGCACAGCGAGCTCCTACGAGCAGTACTTC
j_gene: TRBJ1-2; d_gene: TRBD1; v_gene: TRBV25-1; abundance: -; CDR3aa: CASRQGFADGYTF; CDR3nt: TGTGCCAGCAGACAGGGGTTTGCAGATGGCTACACCTTC
j_gene: TRBJ2-5; d_gene: -; v_gene: TRBV6-2/TRBV6-3; abundance: -; CDR3aa: CASRPTGTSQETQYF; CDR3nt: TGTGCCAGCAGACCCACCGGGACTTCACAAGAGACCCAGTACTTC
j_gene: TRBJ2-7; d_gene: TRBD2; v_gene: TRBV20-1; abundance: -; CDR3aa: CSARVLAGGVSYNEQYF; CDR3nt: TGCAGTGCTAGAGTGCTAGCGGGAGGGGTCTCCTACAATGAGCAGTACTTC